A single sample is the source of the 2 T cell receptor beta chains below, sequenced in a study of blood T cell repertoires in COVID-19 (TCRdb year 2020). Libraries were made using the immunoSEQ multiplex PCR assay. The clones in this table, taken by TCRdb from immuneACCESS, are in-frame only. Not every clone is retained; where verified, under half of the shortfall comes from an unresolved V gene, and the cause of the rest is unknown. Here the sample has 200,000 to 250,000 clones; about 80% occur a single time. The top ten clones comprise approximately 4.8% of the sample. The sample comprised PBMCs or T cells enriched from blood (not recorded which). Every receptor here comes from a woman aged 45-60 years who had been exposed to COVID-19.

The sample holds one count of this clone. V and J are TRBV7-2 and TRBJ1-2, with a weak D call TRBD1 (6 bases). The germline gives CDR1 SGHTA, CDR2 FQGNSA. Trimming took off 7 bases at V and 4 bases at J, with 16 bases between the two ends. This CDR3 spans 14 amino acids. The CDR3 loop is CASIPGQGSYGYTF. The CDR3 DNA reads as TGTGCCAGCATCCCCGGGCAGGGGTCCTATGGCTACACCTTC.

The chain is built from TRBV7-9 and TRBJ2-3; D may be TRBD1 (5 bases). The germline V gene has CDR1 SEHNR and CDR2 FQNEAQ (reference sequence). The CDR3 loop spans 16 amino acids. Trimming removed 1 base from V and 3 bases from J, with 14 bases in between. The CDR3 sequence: CASSLGAGKGTDTQYF. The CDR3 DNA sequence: TGTGCCAGCAGCTTAGGGGCAGGGAAAGGAACAGATACGCAGTATTTT.